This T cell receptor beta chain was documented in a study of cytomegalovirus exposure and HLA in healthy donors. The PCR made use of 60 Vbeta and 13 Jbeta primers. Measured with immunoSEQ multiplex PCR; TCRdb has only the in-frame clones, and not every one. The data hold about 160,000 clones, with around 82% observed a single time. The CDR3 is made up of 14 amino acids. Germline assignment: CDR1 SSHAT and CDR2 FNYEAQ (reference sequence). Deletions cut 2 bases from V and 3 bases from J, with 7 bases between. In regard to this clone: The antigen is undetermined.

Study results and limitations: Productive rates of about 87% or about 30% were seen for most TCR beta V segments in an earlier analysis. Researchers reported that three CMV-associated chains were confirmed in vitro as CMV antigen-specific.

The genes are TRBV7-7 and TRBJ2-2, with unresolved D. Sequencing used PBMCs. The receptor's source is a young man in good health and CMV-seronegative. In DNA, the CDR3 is TGTGCCAGCAGCTTATCTACCTACACCGGGGAGCTGTTTTTT. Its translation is CASSLSTYTGELFF.